This T cell receptor beta chain was identified during a study of Graves' ophthalmopathy and Graves' hyperthyroidism. From RNA, the CDR3 regions of TCR beta chains were amplified and sequenced. Scientists carried out first-round RT-PCR using HTBI primers and then a second-round multiplex PCR. TCRdb redid the calling of the multiplex PCR reads with MiXCR, one entry per CDR3 protein. The table has nearly 400,000 distinct CDR3 sequences, 18% seen once. At least ten counts were recorded for this clonotype. No antigen is known for it. Additional autoimmune diseases, uncontrolled infections, pregnancy or lactation disqualified patients. The PBMCs were taken from more than 8 ml of fresh peripheral blood. General study results and limits: Prediction of ophthalmopathy progression reached around 71% sensitivity and around 72% specificity.

This CDR3 contains 14 residues. Trimming shortened V by 7 bases and J by 0 bases, and 8 bases separated the two germline ends. Germline CDR1 is KGHDR and CDR2 is SFDVKD. The chain recombines TRBV24-1 with TRBJ2-2; no reliable D call. The receptor was derived from a woman aged 18-29 years with Graves' ophthalmopathy. The sequenced sample was peripheral blood. The CDR3 here is CATSRISNTGELFF. CDR3 DNA: TGTGCCACCAGCAGGATTTCGAACACCGGGGAGCTGTTTTTT.